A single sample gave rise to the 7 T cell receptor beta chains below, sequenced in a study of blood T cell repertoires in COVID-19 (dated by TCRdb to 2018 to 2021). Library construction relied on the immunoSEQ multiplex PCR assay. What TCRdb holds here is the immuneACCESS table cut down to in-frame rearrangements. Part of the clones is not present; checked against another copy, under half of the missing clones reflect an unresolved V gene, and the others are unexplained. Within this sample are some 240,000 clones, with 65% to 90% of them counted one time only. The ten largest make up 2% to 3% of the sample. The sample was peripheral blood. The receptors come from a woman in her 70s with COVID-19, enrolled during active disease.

In nucleotides, the CDR3 is TGTGCCAGCAGCAACCGGGACAGATACACCGGGGAGCTGTTTTTT. It encodes CASSNRDRYTGELFF. The chain combines TRBV5-4 with TRBJ2-2; 7 nucleotides match TRBD1. V lost 4 bases, J lost 3 bases, and 6 bases stayed unmatched. Germline V gives CDR1 SGHNT, CDR2 YYREEE (reference sequence). This CDR3 is built from 15 residues.

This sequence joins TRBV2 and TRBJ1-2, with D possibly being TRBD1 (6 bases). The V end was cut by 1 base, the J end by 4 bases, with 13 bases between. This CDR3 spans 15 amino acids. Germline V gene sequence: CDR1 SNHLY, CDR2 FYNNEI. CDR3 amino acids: CASSEGDNPGYGYTF. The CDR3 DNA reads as TGTGCCAGCAGTGAAGGGGACAACCCAGGCTATGGCTACACCTTC.

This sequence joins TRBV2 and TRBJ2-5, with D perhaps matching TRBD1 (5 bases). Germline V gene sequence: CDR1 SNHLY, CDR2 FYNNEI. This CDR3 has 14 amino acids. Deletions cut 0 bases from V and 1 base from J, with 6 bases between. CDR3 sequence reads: CASSEATVQETQYF. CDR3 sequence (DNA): TGTGCCAGCAGTGAAGCGACAGTCCAAGAGACCCAGTACTTC.

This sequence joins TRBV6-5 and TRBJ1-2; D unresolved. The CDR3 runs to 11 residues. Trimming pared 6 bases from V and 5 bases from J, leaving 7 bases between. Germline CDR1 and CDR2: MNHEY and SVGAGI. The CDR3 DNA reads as TGTGCCAGCAGCGTGCAGTATGGCTACACCTTC. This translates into CASSVQYGYTF.

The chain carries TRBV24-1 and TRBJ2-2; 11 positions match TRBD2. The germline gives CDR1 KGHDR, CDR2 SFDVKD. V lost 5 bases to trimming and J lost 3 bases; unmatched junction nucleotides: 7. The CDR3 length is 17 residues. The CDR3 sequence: CATSVATSGVYTGELFF. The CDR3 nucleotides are TGTGCCACCAGTGTCGCGACTAGCGGGGTGTACACCGGGGAGCTGTTTTTT.

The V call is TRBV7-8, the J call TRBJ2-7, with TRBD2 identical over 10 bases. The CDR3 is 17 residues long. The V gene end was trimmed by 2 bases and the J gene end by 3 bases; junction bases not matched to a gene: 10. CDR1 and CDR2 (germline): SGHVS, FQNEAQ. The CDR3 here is CASSLRASGGRRYEQYF. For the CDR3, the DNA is TGTGCCAGCAGCTTACGGGCTAGCGGGGGAAGACGCTACGAGCAGTACTTC.

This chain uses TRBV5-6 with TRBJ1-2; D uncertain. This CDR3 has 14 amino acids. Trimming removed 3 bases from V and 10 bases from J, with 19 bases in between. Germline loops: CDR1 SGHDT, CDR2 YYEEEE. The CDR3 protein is CASSSNTGKDDYTF. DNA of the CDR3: TGTGCCAGCAGCTCTAATACCGGGAAAGATGACTACACCTTC.